This TCR beta chain is from a study of T cells in Graves' hyperthyroidism and ophthalmopathy. V was trimmed by 6 bases and J by 2 bases, leaving 16 bases between them. The CDR3 length is 16 residues. Germline V gene sequence: CDR1 SNHLY, CDR2 FYNNEI. Template material for amplifying TCR beta CDR3 regions consisted of RNA transcripts. RT-PCR in the first round (using the HTBI primer set) targeted the TCR CDR3. MiXCR was run by TCRdb on the multiplex PCR reads, yielding one entry per CDR3 protein. This table holds hundreds of thousands of distinct CDR3 sequences, under 25% found once. The sample consisted of blood. This TCR came from a man between 25 and 39 years old with Graves' ophthalmopathy. This rearrangement joins TRBV2 to TRBJ2-2; D is ambiguous. CDR3 nucleotides: TGTGCCAGCAGGTTCTTGGGTCCGTTAAACACCGGGGAGCTGTTTTTT. Protein: CASRFLGPLNTGELFF.